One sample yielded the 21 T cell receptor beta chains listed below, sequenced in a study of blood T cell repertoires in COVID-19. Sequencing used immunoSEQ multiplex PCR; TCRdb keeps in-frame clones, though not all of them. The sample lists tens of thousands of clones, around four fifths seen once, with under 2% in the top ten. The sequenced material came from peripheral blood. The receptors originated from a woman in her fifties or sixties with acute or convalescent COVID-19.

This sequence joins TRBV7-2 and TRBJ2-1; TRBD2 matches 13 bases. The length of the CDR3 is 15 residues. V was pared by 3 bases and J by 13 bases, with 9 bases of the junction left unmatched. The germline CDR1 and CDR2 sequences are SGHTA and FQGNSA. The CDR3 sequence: CASSLAAGTSGVQFF. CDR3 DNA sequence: TGTGCCAGCAGCTTGGCAGCTGGGACTAGCGGGGTACAGTTCTTC.

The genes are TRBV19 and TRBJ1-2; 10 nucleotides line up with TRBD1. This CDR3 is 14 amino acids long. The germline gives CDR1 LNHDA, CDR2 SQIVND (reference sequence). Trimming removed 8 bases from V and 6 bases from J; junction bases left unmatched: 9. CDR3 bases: TGTGCCAGTCAGGCGGGACAGGGGTTTGATGGCTACACCTTC. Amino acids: CASQAGQGFDGYTF.

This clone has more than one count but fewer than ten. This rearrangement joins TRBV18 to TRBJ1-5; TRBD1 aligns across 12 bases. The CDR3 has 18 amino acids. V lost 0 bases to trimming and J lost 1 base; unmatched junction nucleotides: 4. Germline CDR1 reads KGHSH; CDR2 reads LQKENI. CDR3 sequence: CASSPPGQGAGSNQPQHF. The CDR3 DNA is TGTGCCAGCTCACCACCGGGACAGGGGGCTGGAAGCAATCAGCCCCAGCATTTT.

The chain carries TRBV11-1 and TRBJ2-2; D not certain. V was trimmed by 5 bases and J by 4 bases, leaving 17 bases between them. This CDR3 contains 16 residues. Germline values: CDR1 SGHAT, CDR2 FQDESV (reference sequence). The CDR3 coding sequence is TGTGCCAGCAGCCTCCTTTCCCGGCGGAGCACCGGGGAGCTGTTTTTT. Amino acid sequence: CASSLLSRRSTGELFF.

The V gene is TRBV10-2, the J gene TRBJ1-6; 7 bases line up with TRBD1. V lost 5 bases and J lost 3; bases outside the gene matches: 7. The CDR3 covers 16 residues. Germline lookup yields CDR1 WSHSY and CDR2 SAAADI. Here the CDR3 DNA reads TGCGCCAGCAGTTCCTTTCGACAGGGCTATAATTCACCCCTCCACTTT. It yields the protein CASSSFRQGYNSPLHF.

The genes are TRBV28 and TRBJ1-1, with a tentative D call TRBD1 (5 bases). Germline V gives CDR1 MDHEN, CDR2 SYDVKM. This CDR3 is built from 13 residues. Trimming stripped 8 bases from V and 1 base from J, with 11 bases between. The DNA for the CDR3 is TGTGCCAGCCGTACTACAGGGAACACTGAAGCTTTCTTT. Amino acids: CASRTTGNTEAFF.

The CDR3 DNA reads TGTGCCAGCCGCTTAGCGGGAGCTGGGGCCAACGTCCTGACTTTC. Translating gives CASRLAGAGANVLTF. The chain employs TRBV6-5 and TRBJ2-6; 9 nucleotides agree with TRBD2. The CDR3 extends over 15 amino acids. Losses at the gene ends were 8 bases for V and 2 bases for J; bases not matched to a gene: 4. Germline CDR1 MNHEY, CDR2 SVGAGI.

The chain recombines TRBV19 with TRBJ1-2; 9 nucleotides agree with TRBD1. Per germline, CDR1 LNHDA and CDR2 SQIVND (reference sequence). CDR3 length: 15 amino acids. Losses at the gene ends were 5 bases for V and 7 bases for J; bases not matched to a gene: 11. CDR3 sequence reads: CASSWPGQGSSGYTF. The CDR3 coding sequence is TGTGCCAGTAGTTGGCCGGGACAGGGATCAAGTGGCTACACCTTC.

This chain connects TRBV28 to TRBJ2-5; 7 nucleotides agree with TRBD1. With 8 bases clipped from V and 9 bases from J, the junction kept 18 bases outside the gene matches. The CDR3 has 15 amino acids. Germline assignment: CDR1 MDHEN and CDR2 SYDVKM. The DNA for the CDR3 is TGTGCCAGCGGGAGTGGGACAGTCGGCCCCAACGCCCAGTACTTC. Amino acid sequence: CASGSGTVGPNAQYF. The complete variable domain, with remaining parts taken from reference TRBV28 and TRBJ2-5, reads DVKVTQSSRYLVKRTGEKVFLECVQDMDHENMFWYRQDPGLGLRLIYFSYDVKMKEKGDIPEGYSVSREKKERFSLILESASTNQTSMYLCASGSGTVGPNAQYFGPGTRLLVL.

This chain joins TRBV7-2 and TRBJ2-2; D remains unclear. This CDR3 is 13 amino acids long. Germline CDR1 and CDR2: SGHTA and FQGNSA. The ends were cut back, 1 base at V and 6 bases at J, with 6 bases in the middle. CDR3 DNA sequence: TGTGCCAGCAGCTTAGTTCAGTCCGGGGAGCTGTTTTTT. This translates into CASSLVQSGELFF.

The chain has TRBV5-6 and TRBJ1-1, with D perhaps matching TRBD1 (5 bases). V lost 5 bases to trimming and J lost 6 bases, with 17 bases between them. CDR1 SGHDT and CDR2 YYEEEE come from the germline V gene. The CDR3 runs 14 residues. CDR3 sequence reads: CASSYGTRGPEAFF. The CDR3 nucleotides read TGTGCCAGCAGTTATGGGACTAGGGGTCCTGAAGCTTTCTTT.

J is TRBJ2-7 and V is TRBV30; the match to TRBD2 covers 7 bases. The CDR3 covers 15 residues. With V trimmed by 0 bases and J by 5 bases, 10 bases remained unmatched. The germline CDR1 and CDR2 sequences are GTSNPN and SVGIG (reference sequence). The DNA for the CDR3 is TGTGCCTGGAGTGTGTCAGGACTAGTTTTCGACGAGCAGTACTTC. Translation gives CAWSVSGLVFDEQYF.

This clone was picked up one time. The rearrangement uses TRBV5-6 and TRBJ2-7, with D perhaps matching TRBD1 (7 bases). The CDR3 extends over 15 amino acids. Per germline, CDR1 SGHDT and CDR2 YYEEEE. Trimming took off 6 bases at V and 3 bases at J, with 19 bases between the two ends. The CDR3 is CASNAGQFDNYEQYF. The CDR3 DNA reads TGTGCCAGCAACGCGGGACAGTTCGACAACTACGAGCAGTACTTC.

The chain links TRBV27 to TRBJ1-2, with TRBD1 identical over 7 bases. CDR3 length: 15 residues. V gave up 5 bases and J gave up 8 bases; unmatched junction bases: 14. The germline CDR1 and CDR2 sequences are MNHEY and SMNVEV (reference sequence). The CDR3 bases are TGTGCCAGCAGTGCGACAGGGTTGAAAGGAACCGGCTACACCTTC. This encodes CASSATGLKGTGYTF.

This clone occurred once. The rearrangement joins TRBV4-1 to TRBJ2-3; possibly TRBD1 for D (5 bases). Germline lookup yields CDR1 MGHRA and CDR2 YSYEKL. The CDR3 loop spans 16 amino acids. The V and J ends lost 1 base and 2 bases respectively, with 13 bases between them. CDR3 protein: CASSQAGSLITDTQYF. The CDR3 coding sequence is TGCGCCAGCAGCCAAGCAGGGTCCCTAATCACAGATACGCAGTATTTT.

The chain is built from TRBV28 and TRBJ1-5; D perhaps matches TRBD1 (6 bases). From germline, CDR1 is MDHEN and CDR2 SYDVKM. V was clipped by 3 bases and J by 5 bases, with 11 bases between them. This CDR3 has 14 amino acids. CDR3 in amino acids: CASSFPTGDQPQHF. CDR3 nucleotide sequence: TGTGCCAGCAGTTTTCCGACAGGAGATCAGCCCCAGCATTTT. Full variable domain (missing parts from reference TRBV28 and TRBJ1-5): DVKVTQSSRYLVKRTGEKVFLECVQDMDHENMFWYRQDPGLGLRLIYFSYDVKMKEKGDIPEGYSVSREKKERFSLILESASTNQTSMYLCASSFPTGDQPQHFGDGTRLSIL.

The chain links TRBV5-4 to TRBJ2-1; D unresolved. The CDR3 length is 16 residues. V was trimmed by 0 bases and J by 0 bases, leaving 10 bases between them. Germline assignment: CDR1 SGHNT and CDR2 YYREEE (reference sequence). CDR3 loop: CASSLASSSSYNEQFF. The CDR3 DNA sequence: TGTGCCAGCAGCTTGGCGTCGTCCAGCTCCTACAATGAGCAGTTCTTC.

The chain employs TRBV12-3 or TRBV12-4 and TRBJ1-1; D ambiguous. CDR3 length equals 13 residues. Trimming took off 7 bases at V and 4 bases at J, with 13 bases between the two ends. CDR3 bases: TGTGCCAGCACCCGGGATACAGTCACTGAAGCTTTCTTT. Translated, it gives CASTRDTVTEAFF.

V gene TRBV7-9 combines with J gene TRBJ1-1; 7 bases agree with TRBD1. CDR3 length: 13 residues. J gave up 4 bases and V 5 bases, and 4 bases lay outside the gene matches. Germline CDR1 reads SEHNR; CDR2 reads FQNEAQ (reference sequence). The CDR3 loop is CASSSSGGTEAFF. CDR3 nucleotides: TGTGCCAGCAGCAGTTCAGGGGGCACTGAAGCTTTCTTT.

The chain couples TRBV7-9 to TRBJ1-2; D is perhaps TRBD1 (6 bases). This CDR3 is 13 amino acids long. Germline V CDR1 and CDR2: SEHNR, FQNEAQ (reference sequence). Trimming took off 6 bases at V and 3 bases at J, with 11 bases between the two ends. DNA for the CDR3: TGTGCCAGCAGGTCAGCAGGGGACTATGGCTACACCTTC. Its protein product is CASRSAGDYGYTF.

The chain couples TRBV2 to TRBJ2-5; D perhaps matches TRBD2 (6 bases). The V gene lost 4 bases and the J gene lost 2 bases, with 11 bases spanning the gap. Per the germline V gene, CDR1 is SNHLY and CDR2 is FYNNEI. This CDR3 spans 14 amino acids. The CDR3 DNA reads TGTGCCAGCAGTGTCGGGAGAAGTCAAGAGACCCAGTACTTC. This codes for CASSVGRSQETQYF.